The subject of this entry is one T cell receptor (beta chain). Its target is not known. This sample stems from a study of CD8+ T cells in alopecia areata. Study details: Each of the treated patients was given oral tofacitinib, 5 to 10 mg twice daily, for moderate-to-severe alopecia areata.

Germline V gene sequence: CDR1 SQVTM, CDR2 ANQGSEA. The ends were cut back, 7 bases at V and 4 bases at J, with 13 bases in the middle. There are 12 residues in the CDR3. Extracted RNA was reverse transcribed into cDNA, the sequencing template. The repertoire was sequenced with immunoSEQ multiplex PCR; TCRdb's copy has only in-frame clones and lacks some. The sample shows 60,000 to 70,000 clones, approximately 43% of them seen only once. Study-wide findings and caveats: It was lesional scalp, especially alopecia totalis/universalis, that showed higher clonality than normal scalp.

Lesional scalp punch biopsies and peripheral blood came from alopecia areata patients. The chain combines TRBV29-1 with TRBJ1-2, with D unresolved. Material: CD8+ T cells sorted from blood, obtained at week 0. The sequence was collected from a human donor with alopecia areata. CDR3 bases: TGCAGCGCGATCGACCGTGGCTATGGCTACACCTTC. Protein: CSAIDRGYGYTF.